These T cell receptor beta chains were read from a single sample in a study of cytomegalovirus exposure and HLA in healthy donors. Assay used: immunoSEQ multiplex PCR; TCRdb lists only in-frame clones, some missing. The data show 200,000 or so clones, approximately 80% seen once. Source material: PBMCs. The receptor source for this set is a boy aged 2-9 years in good health and CMV-seronegative. Each CDR3 is given with its conserved first and last residue. The D gene is left open where the match is weak. Rows may omit the clone size; those that give it use once, few, many or a size class.

D: TRBD2; J: TRBJ2-3; V: TRBV4-1; size: NA; CDR3: CASSQEQGGGRTDTQYF; DNA: TGCGCCAGCAGCCAAGAACAGGGCGGGGGGCGCACAGATACGCAGTATTTT
D: NA; J: TRBJ1-2; V: TRBV12-5; size: NA; CDR3: CASGSKRGYTF; DNA: TGTGCTAGTGGTTCTAAGAGGGGCTACACCTTC
D: NA; J: TRBJ2-3; V: TRBV7-2; size: NA; CDR3: CASSLGWARTDTQYF; DNA: TGTGCCAGCAGCTTAGGCTGGGCTCGCACAGATACGCAGTATTTT
D: TRBD1; J: TRBJ1-2; V: TRBV9; size: NA; CDR3: CASSDPIKRQGPDYGYTF; DNA: TGTGCCAGCAGCGACCCTATAAAGCGACAGGGGCCAGACTATGGCTACACCTTC
D: NA; J: TRBJ2-1; V: TRBV6-5; size: NA; CDR3: CASSSTSYNEQFF; DNA: TGTGCCAGCAGTTCCACTTCCTACAATGAGCAGTTCTTC
D: NA; J: TRBJ1-6; V: TRBV5-6; size: once; CDR3: CASSLDRVSSPLHF; DNA: TGTGCCAGCAGCTTGGACAGGGTTTCTTCACCCCTCCACTTT
D: NA; J: TRBJ1-5; V: TRBV4-3; size: NA; CDR3: CASSQDARVQHNQPQHF; DNA: TGCGCCAGCAGCCAAGATGCGAGGGTTCAGCACAATCAGCCCCAGCATTTT
D: NA; J: TRBJ1-1; V: TRBV6-6; size: NA; CDR3: CASSPSGTEAFF; DNA: TGTGCCAGCAGTCCTTCCGGCACTGAAGCTTTCTTT
D: NA; J: TRBJ1-1; V: TRBV18; size: NA; CDR3: CASSPAGETEAFF; DNA: TGTGCCAGCTCACCAGCGGGGGAAACTGAAGCTTTCTTT
D: TRBD2; J: TRBJ2-5; V: TRBV2; size: NA; CDR3: CASVAGVGETQYF; DNA: TGTGCTTCGGTAGCGGGGGTAGGGGAGACCCAGTACTTC
D: NA; J: TRBJ1-6; V: TRBV20-1; size: NA; CDR3: CSASRYLHF; DNA: TGCAGTGCTAGCCGGTACCTCCACTTT
D: TRBD1; J: TRBJ1-1; V: TRBV7-9; size: few; CDR3: CASSVTGGTEAFF; DNA: TGTGCCAGCAGCGTTACAGGGGGCACTGAAGCTTTCTTT
D: NA; J: TRBJ1-1; V: TRBV7-9; size: NA; CDR3: CASSPQGNTEAFF; DNA: TGTGCCAGCAGTCCACAGGGGAACACTGAAGCTTTCTTT
D: NA; J: TRBJ2-3; V: TRBV7-6; size: NA; CDR3: CASSLVIGGGQAQYF; DNA: TGTGCCAGCAGCTTAGTCATCGGCGGGGGCCAAGCGCAGTATTTT
D: TRBD1; J: TRBJ1-3; V: TRBV6-6; size: NA; CDR3: CASSDGQGQRDTIYF; DNA: TGTGCCAGCAGCGACGGACAGGGTCAACGAGACACCATATATTTT
D: NA; J: TRBJ1-1; V: TRBV4-3; size: NA; CDR3: CASSQTVSDTEAFF; DNA: TGCGCCAGCAGCCAAACGGTTTCGGACACTGAAGCTTTCTTT
D: TRBD1; J: TRBJ2-7; V: TRBV2; size: NA; CDR3: CASRVATGEFEQYF; DNA: TGTGCCAGCAGGGTGGCGACAGGGGAGTTCGAGCAGTACTTC
D: TRBD2; J: TRBJ2-7; V: TRBV5-1; size: NA; CDR3: CASSPLASGGGPSYEQYF; DNA: TGCGCCAGCAGCCCCCTGGCTAGCGGGGGGGGACCCTCCTACGAGCAGTACTTC
D: TRBD1; J: TRBJ1-4; V: TRBV4-1; size: NA; CDR3: CASSQKDRTYEKLFF; DNA: TGCGCCAGCAGCCAGAAGGACAGGACCTATGAAAAACTGTTTTTT
D: TRBD2; J: TRBJ2-1; V: TRBV30; size: NA; CDR3: CAQSIAGGPIEQFF; DNA: TGTGCCCAATCTATAGCGGGGGGGCCCATTGAGCAGTTCTTC
D: NA; J: TRBJ2-3; V: TRBV5-1; size: few; CDR3: CASSLTGTDTQYF; DNA: TGCGCCAGCAGCTTGACAGGCACAGATACGCAGTATTTT
D: NA; J: TRBJ1-1; V: TRBV10-3; size: NA; CDR3: CAILDNMNTEAFF; DNA: TGTGCCATCTTAGACAACATGAACACTGAAGCTTTCTTT
D: NA; J: TRBJ2-5; V: TRBV6-1; size: NA; CDR3: CASSETHQEGGETQYF; DNA: TGTGCCAGCAGTGAAACACACCAGGAGGGCGGGGAGACCCAGTACTTC
D: TRBD2; J: TRBJ2-5; V: TRBV28; size: NA; CDR3: CASSGSGNQETQYF; DNA: TGTGCCAGCAGTGGTAGCGGGAATCAAGAGACCCAGTACTTC
D: TRBD1; J: TRBJ2-7; V: TRBV11-1; size: NA; CDR3: CASSHTGTGGHEQYF; DNA: TGTGCCAGCAGCCACACCGGGACAGGTGGTCACGAGCAGTACTTC
D: TRBD1; J: TRBJ2-4; V: TRBV4-2; size: NA; CDR3: CASSQDPGQVGNIQYF; DNA: TGTGCCAGCAGCCAAGATCCCGGACAGGTGGGAAACATTCAGTACTTC
D: NA; J: TRBJ2-3; V: TRBV5-6; size: NA; CDR3: CASSSRTVPDTQYF; DNA: TGTGCCAGCAGCTCAAGGACTGTCCCAGATACGCAGTATTTT
D: TRBD1; J: TRBJ1-3; V: TRBV7-2; size: few; CDR3: CASSTGAGNTIYF; DNA: TGTGCCAGCAGCACAGGGGCTGGAAACACCATATATTTT
D: NA; J: TRBJ2-7; V: TRBV4-3; size: few; CDR3: CASSQEGTPSYEQYF; DNA: TGCGCCAGCAGCCAAGAAGGGACACCTTCCTACGAGCAGTACTTC
D: NA; J: TRBJ1-6; V: TRBV4-3; size: few; CDR3: CASSQVALYGDSPLHF; DNA: TGCGCCAGCAGCCAAGTCGCCCTCTACGGGGATTCACCCCTCCACTTT
D: TRBD2; J: TRBJ2-3; V: TRBV11-3; size: NA; CDR3: CASSLGTSGDTQYF; DNA: TGTGCCAGCAGCCTTGGGACTAGCGGCGATACGCAGTATTTT
D: TRBD1; J: TRBJ2-1; V: TRBV4-3; size: NA; CDR3: CASSQLQGGSYNEQFF; DNA: TGCGCCAGCAGCCAGCTACAGGGGGGCTCCTACAATGAGCAGTTCTTC
D: NA; J: TRBJ1-5; V: TRBV7-9; size: NA; CDR3: CASSLGTGMVNQPQHF; DNA: TGTGCCAGCAGCCTTGGAACGGGGATGGTCAATCAGCCCCAGCATTTT